These T cell receptor beta chains were read from a single sample in a study of T cell responses to AZD1222 COVID-19 vaccine. The table came from immunoSEQ multiplex PCR; TCRdb's copy has only in-frame clones and leaves some out. The table lists approximately 120,000 clones, approximately 85% of them singletons. The sequencing used peripheral blood, collected 28 days after the second AZD1222 dose. The receptor set was obtained from an adult who received the AZD1222 COVID-19 vaccine. Both conserved end residues are part of each CDR3. Each record gives: V gene, J gene, CDR3 length, CDR3 protein.

v_gene: TRBV28
j_gene: TRBJ2-1
len: 15
CDR3aa: CASSSPPGGANEQFF

v_gene: TRBV19
j_gene: TRBJ1-2
len: 13
CDR3aa: CASSIDEGYGYTF

v_gene: TRBV2
j_gene: TRBJ2-2
len: 17
CDR3aa: CASSGASGGARTGELFF

v_gene: TRBV11-3
j_gene: TRBJ1-1
len: 14
CDR3aa: CASSLTGGNTEAFF

v_gene: TRBV5-4
j_gene: TRBJ2-3
len: 13
CDR3aa: CASSTDNTDTQYF

v_gene: TRBV9
j_gene: TRBJ1-2
len: 14
CDR3aa: CASSVSSSFYGYTF

v_gene: TRBV2
j_gene: TRBJ2-2
len: 14
CDR3aa: CASSGTQGTGELFF

v_gene: TRBV25-1
j_gene: TRBJ1-1
len: 16
CDR3aa: CASSVYSGTYETEAFF

v_gene: TRBV7-2
j_gene: TRBJ2-1
len: 14
CDR3aa: CASESGTKNNEQFF

v_gene: TRBV5-1
j_gene: TRBJ2-2
len: 16
CDR3aa: CASSFGAGSPSRELFF

v_gene: TRBV5-4
j_gene: TRBJ1-1
len: 15
CDR3aa: CASSPGLTGNTEAFF

v_gene: TRBV7-2
j_gene: TRBJ2-1
len: 15
CDR3aa: CASSYAMSPYNEQFF

v_gene: TRBV5-1
j_gene: TRBJ2-2
len: 14
CDR3aa: CASSLAGLTGELFF

v_gene: TRBV18
j_gene: TRBJ2-3
len: 16
CDR3aa: CASSLRLGGSTDTQYF

v_gene: TRBV2
j_gene: TRBJ1-2
len: 16
CDR3aa: CASSTGTAQGGYGYTF

v_gene: TRBV6-4
j_gene: TRBJ1-1
len: 15
CDR3aa: CASAMIHGGNTEAFF

v_gene: TRBV29-1
j_gene: TRBJ1-4
len: 13
CDR3aa: CSAPGQGGEKLFF

v_gene: TRBV7-9
j_gene: TRBJ2-1
len: 15
CDR3aa: CASSLRQGAYNEQFF

v_gene: TRBV18
j_gene: TRBJ2-7
len: 13
CDR3aa: CASSPSAGSEQYF

v_gene: TRBV10-3
j_gene: TRBJ2-1
len: 12
CDR3aa: CASGTNDNEQFF

v_gene: TRBV7-9
j_gene: TRBJ2-2
len: 15
CDR3aa: CASSLISRETGELFF

v_gene: TRBV12-3/TRBV12-4
j_gene: TRBJ2-7
len: 13
CDR3aa: CASSLDRTTEQYF

v_gene: TRBV4-1
j_gene: TRBJ2-1
len: 15
CDR3aa: CASSRRGTGSNEQFF

v_gene: TRBV7-9
j_gene: TRBJ2-2
len: 19
CDR3aa: CASSSTQDWTQTNTGELFF

v_gene: TRBV6-5
j_gene: TRBJ1-5
len: 14
CDR3aa: CASSYLDSNQPQHF

v_gene: TRBV28
j_gene: TRBJ2-5
len: 13
CDR3aa: CASSNGGHETQYF

v_gene: TRBV30
j_gene: TRBJ1-6
len: 15
CDR3aa: CAWKREGAGNSPLHF

v_gene: TRBV2
j_gene: TRBJ1-6
len: 14
CDR3aa: CASTVRPPNSPLHF

v_gene: TRBV7-8
j_gene: TRBJ1-1
len: 17
CDR3aa: CASSPSGDRGIGTEAFF

v_gene: TRBV5-1
j_gene: TRBJ1-2
len: 15
CDR3aa: CASSLLADTNYGYTF

v_gene: TRBV2
j_gene: TRBJ1-5
len: 15
CDR3aa: CASSGQGALNQPQHF

v_gene: TRBV14
j_gene: TRBJ2-3
len: 16
CDR3aa: CASSQDLLAGVYTQYF

v_gene: TRBV30
j_gene: TRBJ1-2
len: 15
CDR3aa: CAWRDARTANYGYTF

v_gene: TRBV28
j_gene: TRBJ1-2
len: 14
CDR3aa: CASSPPRDTYGYTF

v_gene: TRBV19
j_gene: TRBJ1-6
len: 16
CDR3aa: CASRPGVRSYNSPLHF

v_gene: TRBV24-1
j_gene: TRBJ2-1
len: 17
CDR3aa: CATSDSHGTGDFNEQFF

v_gene: TRBV5-1
j_gene: TRBJ1-1
len: 17
CDR3aa: CASSPPTGDGENTEAFF

v_gene: TRBV7-9
j_gene: TRBJ2-1
len: 13
CDR3aa: CASSLAKNNEQFF

v_gene: TRBV11-1
j_gene: TRBJ2-2
len: 16
CDR3aa: CASSAGQGARSGELFF

v_gene: TRBV4-1
j_gene: TRBJ1-5
len: 15
CDR3aa: CASSQAEGGNQPQHF

v_gene: TRBV5-1
j_gene: TRBJ2-2
len: 15
CDR3aa: CASSTGTGGTGELFF

v_gene: TRBV24-1
j_gene: TRBJ2-3
len: 16
CDR3aa: CATSDAPTGGTDTQYF

v_gene: TRBV4-2
j_gene: TRBJ2-7
len: 22
CDR3aa: CASSQDSHYLMGFRGSSYEQYF

v_gene: TRBV7-2
j_gene: TRBJ2-3
len: 15
CDR3aa: CASSSAPLSTDTQYF

v_gene: TRBV4-3
j_gene: TRBJ1-2
len: 16
CDR3aa: CASSPPRDRVHYGYTF

v_gene: TRBV6-5
j_gene: TRBJ1-5
len: 12
CDR3aa: CASSQGRQPQHF

v_gene: TRBV24-1
j_gene: TRBJ2-3
len: 15
CDR3aa: CATSDSRQDTDTQYF